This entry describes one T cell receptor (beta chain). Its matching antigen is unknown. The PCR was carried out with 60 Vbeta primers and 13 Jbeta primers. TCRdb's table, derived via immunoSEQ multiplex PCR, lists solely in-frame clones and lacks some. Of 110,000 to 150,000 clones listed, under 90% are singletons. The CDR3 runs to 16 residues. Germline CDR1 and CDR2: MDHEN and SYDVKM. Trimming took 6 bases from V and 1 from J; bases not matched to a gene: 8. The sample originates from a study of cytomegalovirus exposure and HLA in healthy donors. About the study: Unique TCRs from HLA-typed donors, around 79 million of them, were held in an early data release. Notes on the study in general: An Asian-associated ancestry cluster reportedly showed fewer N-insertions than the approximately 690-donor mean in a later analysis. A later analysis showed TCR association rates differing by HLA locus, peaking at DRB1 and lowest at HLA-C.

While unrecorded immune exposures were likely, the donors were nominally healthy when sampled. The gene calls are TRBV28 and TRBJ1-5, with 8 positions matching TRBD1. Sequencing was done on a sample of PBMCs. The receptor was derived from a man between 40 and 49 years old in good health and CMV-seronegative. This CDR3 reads CASRDRALGSNQPQHF. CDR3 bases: TGTGCCAGCAGGGACAGGGCGTTAGGGAGCAATCAGCCCCAGCATTTT.